Given below is one T cell receptor beta chain in context. The read finishes 3 residues shy of the CDR3 end, and the germline J gene is used to complete it. Germline CDR1 and CDR2: MNHEY and SVGEGT. Trimming took off 6 bases at V and 5 bases at J, with 17 bases between the two ends. CDR3 length: 14 amino acids. Average input was roughly 1,200 ng genomic DNA for immunoSEQ TCR beta CDR3 amplification. The data were produced by immunoSEQ multiplex PCR, yet TCRdb's version contains in-frame clones alone and is incomplete. This sample contains 20,000 or so clones. The data originate from a study of T cells in women clearing cervical HPV infection. Study background: Control women cleared a single incident HPV16 infection within 12 months.

All donors had a single incident cervical HPV16 infection, not prevalent. MY09/MY11 PCR detected cervical HPV DNA; dot-blot assigned genotypes. The sequenced sample was blood buffy coat. This receptor was identified in a woman between 18 and 70 years old with a cervical HPV16 infection that either progressed to CIN3+ or cleared (not recorded which). The chain employs TRBV6-2 or TRBV6-3 and TRBJ2-7; the D gene is possibly TRBD2 (6 bases). The CDR3 sequence: CASSPEGGPDEQYF. The covered CDR3 bases are TGTGCCAGCAGCCCAGAAGGAGGGCCGGACGAG.